Listed below are T cell receptor beta chains from one sample, sequenced in a study of T cells after yellow fever vaccination. TCRdb re-called the 5' RACE reads with MiXCR, one entry per CDR3 protein. The table includes 400,000 to 450,000 distinct CDR3 sequences, over 15% detected once. This material consisted of PBMCs, taken before the yellow fever booster vaccination. The receptors come from a man between 18 and 29 years old who received the YFV17D yellow fever vaccine. The CDR3 runs from the conserved cysteine through the conserved F or W. D genes are given only for firm matches. Part of the rows lack a size; the others show once, few, many or a class for expanded clones.

>TRBV15|NA|NA|TRBJ2-2
TGTGCCACCAGCAGAGAGGAAACCGGGGAGCTGTTTTTT
CATSREETGELFF
>TRBV4-1|TRBD2|NA|TRBJ2-3
TGCGCCAGCAGCCAAAGCCTAGCGGGGATCACAGATACGCAGTATTTT
CASSQSLAGITDTQYF
>TRBV9|TRBD2|NA|TRBJ2-1
TGTGCCAGCAGCGTAGCTCGGTTAGGACTAGCGGGGGGGCTGGATGAGCAGTTCTTC
CASSVARLGLAGGLDEQFF
>TRBV10-3|TRBD1|few|TRBJ1-1
TGTGCCATCAGTGACCGGGACAGGGGGGTTGAAGCTTTCTTT
CAISDRDRGVEAFF
>TRBV29-1|NA|NA|TRBJ1-2
TGCAGCGTTGGGGACATCCAGGGTAGAGGCTACACCTTC
CSVGDIQGRGYTF
>TRBV19|NA|few|TRBJ2-7
TGTGCCAGTAGTACCGACGGACAGCCTGACTCCTACGAGCAGTACTTC
CASSTDGQPDSYEQYF
>TRBV5-1|TRBD1|few|TRBJ2-5
TGCGCCAGCAGCTTGTCGGGGACAGGGGAGACCCAGTACTTC
CASSLSGTGETQYF
>TRBV18|TRBD1|NA|TRBJ1-1
TGTGCCAGCTCCCCAAGGGCCACAGGGGACACTGAAGCTTTCTTT
CASSPRATGDTEAFF
>TRBV7-9|TRBD1|once|TRBJ1-2
TGTGCCAGCAGCCTCGGGACAGCTGGGGGCTACACCTTC
CASSLGTAGGYTF
>TRBV4-1|NA|NA|TRBJ2-5
TGCGCCAGCAGCCAAGATCAGCGGGTCCAGGAGACCCAGTACTTC
CASSQDQRVQETQYF
>TRBV20-1|NA|few|TRBJ2-7
TGCAGTGCCGTAGTTAACTACGAGCAGTACTTC
CSAVVNYEQYF
>TRBV7-2|NA|few|TRBJ1-5
TGTGCCAGCAGCTTAGAAGGTACCGGGTGGAATCAGCCCCAGCATTTT
CASSLEGTGWNQPQHF
>TRBV20-1|NA|many|TRBJ2-3
TGCAGTGCTAATAGCGACCGAGATACGCAGTATTTT
CSANSDRDTQYF
>TRBV12-3/TRBV12-4|TRBD1|few|TRBJ1-1
TGTGCCAGCAGGACAGAACAGGGGCGGAACACTGAAGCTTTCTTT
CASRTEQGRNTEAFF
>TRBV4-1|NA|many|TRBJ2-3
TGCGCCAGCAGCCAAGTAGGTGCGGCCGCTAGCACAGATACGCAGTATTTT
CASSQVGAAASTDTQYF
>TRBV5-1|TRBD1|NA|TRBJ2-2
TGCGCCAGCAGCTTACGGGACAGGAGATACACCGGGGAGCTGTTTTTT
CASSLRDRRYTGELFF
>TRBV9|NA|NA|TRBJ2-5
TGTGCCAGCAGCGCAAGCGGACACCCAACCGGAGAGACCCAGTACTTC
CASSASGHPTGETQYF
>TRBV6-2/TRBV6-3|TRBD1|NA|TRBJ1-5
TGTGCCAGCAGTTACAGGGGATTCAACCGGGACAGGGTCAACCATCAGCCCCAGCATTTT
CASSYRGFNRDRVNHQPQHF
>TRBV20-1|TRBD2|few|TRBJ2-5
TGCAGTGCCCCTCGGGGGGGAGAGACCCAGTACTTC
CSAPRGGETQYF
>TRBV6-6|TRBD2|few|TRBJ2-3
TGTGCCAGCAGTTACAAGCGGGGGCTCAGCACAGATACGCAGTATTTT
CASSYKRGLSTDTQYF
>TRBV7-2|NA|once|TRBJ1-6
TGTGCCAGCAGCTTGCTACGACGGAATTCACCCCTCCACTTT
CASSLLRRNSPLHF
>TRBV12-3/TRBV12-4|TRBD2|NA|TRBJ2-2
TGTGCCAGCAGCCCGGGGGGGGGCACCGGGGAGCTGTTTTTT
CASSPGGGTGELFF
>TRBV12-3/TRBV12-4|TRBD1|NA|TRBJ1-2
TGTGCCAGCACCCCGGACAGGGGCAATGGCTACACCTTC
CASTPDRGNGYTF
>TRBV6-5|NA|NA|TRBJ1-2
TGTGCCAGCAGTGGGGAACCGGGGGGCTACACCTTC
CASSGEPGGYTF
>TRBV19|TRBD1|NA|TRBJ2-2
TGTGCCAGTAGTATACGGGACAGGGGTCCCGGGGAGCTGTTTTTT
CASSIRDRGPGELFF
>TRBV10-3|TRBD1|few|TRBJ1-1
TGTGCCATCAGTGAGTCGATGGCAGGGGGTAACACTGAAGCTTTCTTT
CAISESMAGGNTEAFF
>TRBV2|NA|NA|TRBJ2-1
TGTGCCAGCAGTGGCCCCTCCCGGGAAATCGAGCAGTTCTTC
CASSGPSREIEQFF
>TRBV7-6|NA|few|TRBJ2-5
TGTGCCAGCAGCTTAGCTCGGGGGGCTCACACCCAGTACTTC
CASSLARGAHTQYF
>TRBV20-1|TRBD1|NA|TRBJ2-5
TGCAGTGCTCCGAAACCGGGACAGGGGAATGGCCAGTACTTC
CSAPKPGQGNGQYF
>TRBV6-5|TRBD1|few|TRBJ1-2
TGTGCCAGCAGTGCTCCGGGGACAGGGAACTATGGCTACACCTTC
CASSAPGTGNYGYTF
>TRBV5-1|TRBD1|NA|TRBJ1-2
TGCGCCAGCAGCTCTAGGACAGGGGAGGAGGGCTACACCTTC
CASSSRTGEEGYTF
>TRBV5-1|TRBD1|few|TRBJ1-1
TGCGCTTCTACCGGGACAGGCAGCATGAACACTGAAGCTTTCTTT
CASTGTGSMNTEAFF
>TRBV5-5|NA|NA|TRBJ1-6
TGTGCCAGCAGCTTGGCCCCTAAGAATTCACCCCTCCACTTT
CASSLAPKNSPLHF
>TRBV7-2|NA|few|TRBJ2-2
TGTGCCAGCAGCTTAGCTGGGATCACCGGGGAGCTGTTTTTT
CASSLAGITGELFF
>TRBV7-9|TRBD1|NA|TRBJ2-4
TGTGCCAGCAGCGCCAGGGGGAACCAAAACATTCAGTACTTC
CASSARGNQNIQYF
>TRBV5-1|TRBD1|NA|TRBJ1-1
TGCGCCAGCACCGCCGGGACAGGAAACACTGAAGCTTTCTTT
CASTAGTGNTEAFF
>TRBV7-9|NA|NA|TRBJ2-1
TGTGCCAGCACCATGGACGGGTACAATGAGCAGTTCTTC
CASTMDGYNEQFF